The rows below give T cell receptor beta chains drawn from one sample of a study of T cell responses to AZD1222 COVID-19 vaccine. Some clones are missing from TCRdb's copy, which holds only in-frame ones; the method was immunoSEQ multiplex PCR. The table lists more than 95,000 clones, about nine tenths of them singletons. The source material was peripheral blood, sampled on day 0 of AZD1222 vaccination. These receptor sequences come from an adult in good health. Each CDR3 is given with its conserved first and last residue. A D gene is named only where the DNA matches it firmly. Not all rows give a size; the values are once, few, many and, for expanded clones, a class.

clone_size,d_call,j_call,v_call,cdr3_nt,cdr3_aa
-,-,TRBJ1-2,TRBV7-9,TGTGCCAGCAGCGCGCTGCCGACTCTTAACTATGGCTACACCTTC,CASSALPTLNYGYTF
-,-,TRBJ2-3,TRBV11-2,TGTGCCAGCAGCTTAGTACAGGGAATAGATACGCAGTATTTT,CASSLVQGIDTQYF
-,-,TRBJ1-5,TRBV28,TGTGCCAGCAGTTTGCTGAATCAGCCCCAGCATTTT,CASSLLNQPQHF
few,TRBD1,TRBJ2-6,TRBV6-2/TRBV6-3,TGTGCCAGCAGTTACGGGACAGGGCCCCGCTCTGGGGCCAACGTCCTGACTTTC,CASSYGTGPRSGANVLTF
-,-,TRBJ1-3,TRBV10-1,TGCGCCAGCAGTGAGACGACGGCTGGAAACACCATATATTTT,CASSETTAGNTIYF
-,-,TRBJ2-7,TRBV11-2,TGTGCCAGCAGCACAAGGACGGAGAGCTCCTACGAGCAGTACTTC,CASSTRTESSYEQYF
-,TRBD2,TRBJ2-2,TRBV27,TGTGCCAGCAGTATCGGGACTAGCGGGCTCACCGGGGAGCTGTTTTTT,CASSIGTSGLTGELFF
-,-,TRBJ2-3,TRBV5-4,TGTGCCAGCAGCTTGGTAGATCTGGGCACAGATACGCAGTATTTT,CASSLVDLGTDTQYF
-,-,TRBJ2-7,TRBV13,TGTGCCAGCAGCTTAAGGTTTTCGGGGCGGGAGCAGTACTTC,CASSLRFSGREQYF
-,TRBD2,TRBJ2-1,TRBV3-1/TRBV3-2,TGTGCCAGCAGCCCCCGGGACAGGGGACTAGCGGGGCTATACAATGAGCAGTTCTTC,CASSPRDRGLAGLYNEQFF
-,TRBD1,TRBJ1-1,TRBV6-5,TGTGCCAGCAGTTACAACAGGGGAAACACTGAAGCTTTCTTT,CASSYNRGNTEAFF
once,-,TRBJ2-2,TRBV5-6,TGTGCCAGCAGCTTGGTATTCGGAGGTCGGACCGGGGAGCTGTTTTTT,CASSLVFGGRTGELFF
once,TRBD1,TRBJ2-7,TRBV10-1,TGCGCCAGCCCCCATGGTGAAAGGACAGGGGCGATTGGAGAGCAGTACTTC,CASPHGERTGAIGEQYF
once,TRBD2,TRBJ2-1,TRBV27,TGTGCCAGCAGTTTCCGGACTTTTAGCGGGGGTGAGCAGTTCTTC,CASSFRTFSGGEQFF
-,TRBD2,TRBJ2-5,TRBV28,TGTGCCAGCAGTCCCGGGGGGGGCCGAGAGACCCAGTACTTC,CASSPGGGRETQYF
-,-,TRBJ2-7,TRBV5-1,TGCGCCAGCAGCCGAAGAACAACCGCACAGACTTCCTACGAGCAGTACTTC,CASSRRTTAQTSYEQYF
-,-,TRBJ2-5,TRBV20-1,TGCAGTGCTAGTGGCCCAAGAGGGGGAGAAGAGACCCAGTACTTC,CSASGPRGGEETQYF
-,-,TRBJ2-1,TRBV4-1,TGCGCCAGCAGCCAAGCTGAGGGGGACTCCTACAATGAGCAGTTCTTC,CASSQAEGDSYNEQFF
-,TRBD2,TRBJ2-3,TRBV2,TGTGCCAGCAGTGTGGGACTAGCGGTCACAGATACGCAGTATTTT,CASSVGLAVTDTQYF
-,-,TRBJ2-2,TRBV28,TGTGCCAGCAGTTTCGGCACTAACACCGGGGAGCTGTTTTTT,CASSFGTNTGELFF
-,-,TRBJ2-3,TRBV7-2,TGTGCCAGCAGCTTAGGGAGTTGGGCCTCCAGGGCAGATACGCAGTATTTT,CASSLGSWASRADTQYF
-,TRBD1,TRBJ1-1,TRBV9,TGTGCCAGCAGCACCCGCGGGACAGGAGATAACACTGAAGCTTTCTTT,CASSTRGTGDNTEAFF
few,-,TRBJ1-5,TRBV4-1,TGCGCCAGCAGCCATCAGTGGGGACCCAATCAGCCCCAGCATTTT,CASSHQWGPNQPQHF
-,-,TRBJ2-1,TRBV5-4,TGTGCCAGCAGCTCGGGTTTCTCCTACAATGAGCAGTTCTTC,CASSSGFSYNEQFF
-,-,TRBJ2-1,TRBV7-6,TGTGCCAGCAGCCCAGCGACGGGATTTTACAATGAGCAGTTCTTC,CASSPATGFYNEQFF
-,-,TRBJ2-3,TRBV19,TGTGCCAGTAGCAGATTCCGAGGGAGTAGTGAAGCAGATACGCAGTATTTT,CASSRFRGSSEADTQYF
-,-,TRBJ2-3,TRBV6-5,TGTGCCAGCAGTCCAGGTGGCAGGGATACGCAGTATTTT,CASSPGGRDTQYF
-,-,TRBJ1-2,TRBV9,TGTGCCAGCAGCGCCCACGAATTGACAGCTCTCGGCTATGGCTACACCTTC,CASSAHELTALGYGYTF
-,TRBD2,TRBJ2-5,TRBV18,TGTGCCAGCTCGCCCCGGACTAGCGGGAGTGTCCAAGAGACCCAGTACTTC,CASSPRTSGSVQETQYF
-,-,TRBJ1-4,TRBV28,TGTGCCAGCAGTGGGGGACATTTGTCAGGGGAAAAACTGTTTTTT,CASSGGHLSGEKLFF
-,TRBD2,TRBJ2-1,TRBV7-9,TGTGCCAGCAGCGCTAGCGGGAGCTGGGGGGATGAGCAGTTCTTC,CASSASGSWGDEQFF
few,-,TRBJ2-7,TRBV11-2,TGTGCCAGCAGCTTATTTGGCTCCTCCTACGAGCAGTACTTC,CASSLFGSSYEQYF
-,TRBD1,TRBJ2-4,TRBV6-4,TGTGCCATCCCACCAGAACCGATCCGACAGGGGGCGATAAGGAACATTCAGTACTTC,CAIPPEPIRQGAIRNIQYF
-,-,TRBJ2-7,TRBV15,TGTGCCACCAGCAGGGGGTCCGGGGAGTCCTACGAGCAGTACTTC,CATSRGSGESYEQYF
-,-,TRBJ2-3,TRBV5-8,TGTGCCAGCAGCTTGTACGGTCACGGGCCAGATACGCAGTATTTT,CASSLYGHGPDTQYF
few,-,TRBJ2-3,TRBV27,TGTGCCAGCAGTTATCACACCGGAACAGATACGCAGTATTTT,CASSYHTGTDTQYF
-,-,TRBJ2-7,TRBV9,TGTGCCAGCAGCGTAAATGACGGGACACTTGGTTACGAGCAGTACTTC,CASSVNDGTLGYEQYF
-,-,TRBJ2-7,TRBV18,TGTGCCAGCTCACCACCCGCGACTCGTTCCCCCTACGAGCAGTACTTC,CASSPPATRSPYEQYF
-,TRBD1,TRBJ1-4,TRBV23-1,TGCGCCAGCACCGCAACAGGGGTTGTTTTT,CASTATGVVF
-,-,TRBJ1-1,TRBV6-5,TGTGCCAGCACCCGTACGATGAACACTGAAGCTTTCTTT,CASTRTMNTEAFF
-,-,TRBJ1-2,TRBV28,TGTGCCAGCAGTTTGGACATCAACTATGGCTACACCTTC,CASSLDINYGYTF
once,-,TRBJ1-5,TRBV6-5,TGTGCCAGCAGTTACTCGTCCAGGGGAGTGCAGCCCCAGCATTTT,CASSYSSRGVQPQHF
once,-,TRBJ2-3,TRBV19,TGTGCCAGTAGTCTACCCCTATCACTTGGAGACACAGATACGCAGTATTTT,CASSLPLSLGDTDTQYF
few,-,TRBJ1-2,TRBV28,TGTGCCAGCAGCCGATGGGACCGCTTAAGCTATGGCTACACCTTC,CASSRWDRLSYGYTF
few,-,TRBJ1-5,TRBV6-1,TGTGCCAGCAGTGAAATCCCGGATAGCAATCAGCCCCAGCATTTT,CASSEIPDSNQPQHF
-,TRBD2,TRBJ2-2,TRBV6-5,TGTGCCAGCTACCGTGGCGCGGGAGTGGTCGGGGAGCTGTTTTTT,CASYRGAGVVGELFF
-,TRBD2,TRBJ2-3,TRBV5-1,TGCGCCAGCAGCTCGGGACTAGCGGGAGATACGCAGTATTTT,CASSSGLAGDTQYF
-,-,TRBJ1-2,TRBV4-1,TGCGCCAGCAGCGGGCGGTTAGCTAACTATGGCTACACCTTC,CASSGRLANYGYTF
-,TRBD2,TRBJ2-1,TRBV5-3,TGTGCCAGAAGCCGCGGGACTAGTATCGATGAGCAGTTCTTC,CARSRGTSIDEQFF
-,-,TRBJ1-1,TRBV4-3,TGCGCCAGCAGGGACGGGTTGAACACTGAAGCTTTCTTT,CASRDGLNTEAFF
-,-,TRBJ1-1,TRBV20-1,TGCAGTGCTAGTAACGGACAGTTGAACACTGAAGCTTTCTTT,CSASNGQLNTEAFF
once,-,TRBJ1-6,TRBV6-5,TGTGCCAGCAGCTTCATCGGGTCACCCCTCCACTTT,CASSFIGSPLHF
-,-,TRBJ2-3,TRBV28,TGTGCCAGCAGTCCTCCCTTGGGGGGGCCAGATACGCAGTATTTT,CASSPPLGGPDTQYF
once,-,TRBJ1-5,TRBV15,TGTGCCACCAGCAGTAGTACGGGTTGGAATCAGCCCCAGCATTTT,CATSSSTGWNQPQHF
-,TRBD2,TRBJ2-7,TRBV24-1,TGTGCCACCAGTGCGGGAGGCTCCTACGAGCAGTACTTC,CATSAGGSYEQYF
-,TRBD1,TRBJ2-1,TRBV28,TGTGCCAGCAATACAGGGGGGAGTCTCTACAATGAGCAGTTCTTC,CASNTGGSLYNEQFF
-,-,TRBJ2-1,TRBV7-3,TGTGCCAGCAGCCCTTTTACAGACCACCCCTCCTACAATGAGCAGTTCTTC,CASSPFTDHPSYNEQFF